The 30 T cell receptor beta chains below were found in one sample sequenced in a study of blood T cell repertoires in COVID-19. Method: immunoSEQ multiplex PCR; TCRdb's copy keeps in-frame clones and lacks some. The sample consists of tens of thousands of clones, around nine tenths of them appearing once. The source material was peripheral blood. The receptors here all came from a woman in her forties or fifties with active or convalescent COVID-19.

J is TRBJ2-1 and V is TRBV4-2; D gene uncertain. From germline, CDR1 is LGHNA and CDR2 YNFKEQ. There are 12 residues in the CDR3. V dropped 0 bases and J dropped 9 bases, with 6 bases sitting between them. This CDR3 is CASSQEGGEQFF. DNA for the CDR3: TGTGCCAGCAGCCAAGAAGGCGGTGAGCAGTTCTTC.

The V and J genes are TRBV14 and TRBJ2-3; a possible D gene is TRBD2 (5 bases). CDR1 is SGHDN, CDR2 FVKESK, per germline. The CDR3 covers 15 residues. The V end was cut by 0 bases, the J end by 4 bases, with 11 bases between. In DNA form, the CDR3 reads TGTGCCAGCAGCCAAGATCTTGCGAGGGCAGATACGCAGTATTTT. Protein product: CASSQDLARADTQYF.

Points on this clone: Relative to the germline gene, one junction end is altered; a read error may explain this. The chain is built from TRBV27 and TRBJ2-7; 10 nucleotides line up with TRBD2. Germline V lookup: CDR1 MNHEY, CDR2 SMNVEV (reference sequence). The CDR3 loop spans 13 amino acids. CDR3 sequence: CATGLAGAEVMNF. The DNA for the CDR3 is TGTGCGACGGGGCTAGCGGGGGCCGAGGTGATGAACTTC.

V is TRBV30 and J is TRBJ2-3, with TRBD2 identical over 10 bases. Germline V gene data show CDR1 as GTSNPN and CDR2 as SVGIG (reference sequence). The J segment lost 2 bases and the V segment lost 3 bases, leaving 8 bases of the junction unmatched. The CDR3 is 16 amino acids. The CDR3 region has the DNA TGTGCCTGGAGCCCGGGACTAGCGTCCTACACAGATACGCAGTATTTT. It encodes CAWSPGLASYTDTQYF.

V is TRBV2 and J is TRBJ1-5, with D maybe TRBD1 (6 bases). The germline V gene encodes CDR1 SNHLY and CDR2 FYNNEI. Deletions cut 3 bases from V and 6 bases from J, with 12 bases between. This CDR3 comprises 14 residues. DNA for the CDR3: TGTGCCAGCAGTGAGGGGGCAGGCAGTCAGCCCCAGCATTTT. It yields the protein CASSEGAGSQPQHF.

The chain recombines TRBV7-9 with TRBJ2-7, with 13 positions matching TRBD2. Germline values: CDR1 SEHNR, CDR2 FQNEAQ (reference sequence). The CDR3 totals 16 residues. The ends lost 4 bases at V and 5 bases at J; junction bases unmatched: 8. CDR3 sequence reads: CASSYPPTSGRHEQYF. The DNA for the CDR3 is TGTGCCAGCAGCTACCCTCCGACTAGCGGGAGGCACGAGCAGTACTTC.

This chain joins TRBV2 and TRBJ2-1, with 7 bases fitting TRBD2. This CDR3 is built from 14 residues. V gave up 4 bases and J gave up 2 bases; unmatched junction bases: 2. Germline V gives CDR1 SNHLY, CDR2 FYNNEI. The CDR3 region has the DNA TGTGCCAGCAGTGGCGGGACTACCTACAATGAGCAGTTCTTC. This gives the protein CASSGGTTYNEQFF.

The rearrangement joins TRBV10-2 to TRBJ2-1; tentative D call: TRBD1 (7 bases). The CDR3 has 17 amino acids. Looked up from germline, CDR1 is WSHSY and CDR2 is SAAADI. V lost 0 bases, J lost 8 bases, and 20 bases lay in between. The CDR3 reads CASSESSLRGAKDEQFF. Here the CDR3 DNA reads TGCGCCAGCAGTGAGTCGAGTCTCAGGGGGGCTAAGGATGAGCAGTTCTTC.

The chain employs TRBV12-5 and TRBJ1-1; tentatively, D is TRBD1 (5 bases). The germline V gene encodes CDR1 LGHNT and CDR2 FRNRAP. The V end was cut by 8 bases, the J end by 2 bases, with 12 bases between. The CDR3 is 13 residues long. The DNA for the CDR3 is TGTGCTAGTTCCCGCGGGGGTAACACTGAAGCTTTCTTT. It yields the protein CASSRGGNTEAFF. Full variable domain (missing parts from reference TRBV12-5 and TRBJ1-1): DARVTQTPRHKVTEMGQEVTMRCQPILGHNTVFWYRQTMMQGLELLAYFRNRAPLDDSGMPKDRFSAEMPDATLATLKIQPSEPRDSAVYFCASSRGGNTEAFFGQGTRLTVV.

The J gene is TRBJ1-1, the V gene TRBV5-1; 8 bases are shared with TRBD1. The junction had 2 bases not matched to a gene; V was cut back by 2 bases and J by 2 bases. The CDR3 contains 14 residues. Germline V gene data show CDR1 as SGHRS and CDR2 as YFSETQ. CDR3 sequence (DNA): TGCGCCAGCAGCTTCTCAGGGGGCAACACTGAAGCTTTCTTT. This codes for CASSFSGGNTEAFF.

The chain carries TRBV19 and TRBJ2-5; 9 nucleotides line up with TRBD2. After removal of 4 bases from V and 5 bases from J, the junction contained 14 bases not matched to a gene. The CDR3 is 17 residues long. Germline CDR1 is LNHDA and CDR2 is SQIVND (reference sequence). The CDR3 here is CASSTPGVAGVGETQYF. CDR3 nucleotides: TGTGCCAGTAGTACCCCAGGGGTAGCGGGAGTCGGGGAGACCCAGTACTTC.

The J gene is TRBJ2-3, the V gene TRBV7-9, with TRBD2 identical over 10 bases. The CDR3 is made up of 16 amino acids. Germline-derived CDR1 and CDR2 are SEHNR and FQNEAQ (reference sequence). V lost 5 bases and J lost 1; bases outside the gene matches: 6. CDR3 region: CASSRTSGPGTDTQYF. The CDR3 region has the DNA TGTGCCAGCAGCCGGACTAGCGGCCCAGGCACAGATACGCAGTATTTT.

The chain combines TRBV5-1 with TRBJ1-3; TRBD1 might be the D (5 bases). Deletions cut 4 bases from V and 8 bases from J, with 16 bases between. The CDR3 has 14 amino acids. Germline CDR1 reads SGHRS; CDR2 reads YFSETQ. The DNA for the CDR3 is TGCGCCAGCAGCCCCTTGGGGCCCCGAGACACCATATATTTT. Translating gives CASSPLGPRDTIYF.

This chain connects TRBV7-2 to TRBJ2-7; 7 bases line up with TRBD2. The CDR3 is 15 residues long. J lost 2 bases, V lost 9 bases, and 13 bases had no gene match. CDR1 and CDR2 (germline): SGHTA, FQGNSA. The CDR3 here is CASRPALAEAYEQYF. CDR3 in DNA: TGTGCCAGTCGACCAGCCCTAGCGGAGGCCTACGAGCAGTACTTC.

The CDR3: CASSSDSHTEAFF. DNA for the CDR3: TGTGCCAGCAGTTCAGACAGCCACACTGAAGCTTTCTTT. The chain recombines TRBV27 with TRBJ1-1; D possibly corresponds to TRBD1 (5 bases). The CDR3 spans 13 residues. Trimming stripped 4 bases from V and 3 bases from J, with 9 bases between. Germline-derived CDR1 and CDR2 are MNHEY and SMNVEV (reference sequence).

The gene calls are TRBV12-3 or TRBV12-4 and TRBJ1-1; D ambiguous. The CDR3 sequence is 12 residues long. V was trimmed by 1 base and J by 13 bases, leaving 13 bases between them. The CDR3 nucleotides are TGTGCCAGCAGTTTAGGATCCGGGGTGGATTTCTTT. It codes for CASSLGSGVDFF.

V is TRBV20-1 and J is TRBJ2-1; no definite D call. V dropped 3 bases and J dropped 6 bases, with 9 bases sitting between them. CDR1 is DFQATT and CDR2 is SNEGSKA in the germline V gene (reference sequence). There are 12 residues in the CDR3. CDR3 sequence (DNA): TGCAGTGCTAGTGGTGGCGGCAATGAGCAGTTCTTC. Its translation: CSASGGGNEQFF.

The V gene is TRBV9, the J gene TRBJ2-1; D ambiguous. V lost 3 bases and J 0 bases, leaving 10 bases between the germline ends. The germline gives CDR1 SGDLS, CDR2 YYNGEE. The CDR3 runs 15 residues. The CDR3 DNA reads as TGTGCCAGCAGCGGCGGCCGGAGCTCCTACAATGAGCAGTTCTTC. This encodes CASSGGRSSYNEQFF.

The CDR3 region has the DNA TGTGCCAGCAGCTTAGGGGATGCAGGGACCTACGAGCAGTACTTC. This encodes CASSLGDAGTYEQYF. The chain employs TRBV7-9 and TRBJ2-7, with D tentatively TRBD1 (5 bases). V was shortened by 1 base and J by 2 bases, with 12 bases between the two germline ends. Germline V gives CDR1 SEHNR, CDR2 FQNEAQ (reference sequence). The length of the CDR3 is 15 residues.

This chain joins TRBV18 and TRBJ2-7, with a tentative D call TRBD1 (7 bases). Germline CDR1 is KGHSH and CDR2 is LQKENI. This CDR3 is 15 amino acids long. V lost 2 bases and J 1 base, leaving 12 bases between the germline ends. In DNA, the CDR3 is TGTGCCAGCTCACCAGAGACAGGGACTTCCTACGAGCAGTACTTC. Its translation is CASSPETGTSYEQYF.

The genes are TRBV12-3 or TRBV12-4 and TRBJ1-5; no clear D gene. Trimming took 4 bases from V and 2 from J, leaving 6 bases between them. The CDR3 is 13 residues long. CDR3 loop: CASSYAGNQPQHF. The CDR3 coding sequence is TGTGCCAGCAGTTACGCGGGCAATCAGCCCCAGCATTTT.

This rearrangement joins TRBV12-5 to TRBJ1-6, with 8 bases that match TRBD1. In germline, CDR1 is LGHNT, CDR2 FRNRAP. The ends lost 5 bases at V and 5 bases at J; junction bases unmatched: 5. This CDR3 contains 15 residues. CDR3 residues: CASGPGQGNNSPLHF. In DNA form, the CDR3 reads TGTGCTAGTGGTCCCGGACAGGGAAATAATTCACCCCTCCACTTT.

The CDR3 loop is CASSETVGNQPQHF. The CDR3 nucleotides are TGTGCCAGCAGTGAAACCGTAGGCAATCAGCCCCAGCATTTT. The J gene is TRBJ1-5, the V gene TRBV6-1, with no clear D. CDR1 is MNHNS, CDR2 SASEGT, per germline. V lost 2 bases to trimming and J lost 2 bases, with 7 bases between them. The CDR3 spans 14 residues.

The chain is built from TRBV2 and TRBJ1-1; D remains unclear. CDR1 is SNHLY and CDR2 is FYNNEI in the germline V gene. The CDR3 covers 13 residues. The V and J ends lost 3 bases and 0 bases respectively, with 5 bases between them. The CDR3 DNA reads TGTGCCAGCAGTGAGGGCATGAACACTGAAGCTTTCTTT. Encoded protein: CASSEGMNTEAFF.

A note on this clone: Sequence at one end of the junction differs from germline and may be a read error. The chain's CDR3 is CAIKNQSRGLF. The CDR3 DNA is TGTGCCATCAAAAATCAAAGCCGGGGTCTCTTT. This chain joins TRBV10-3 and TRBJ1-1; D is ambiguous. This CDR3 has 11 amino acids. The germline CDR1 and CDR2 sequences are ENHRY and SYGVKD.

The rearrangement links TRBV19 to TRBJ2-4, with unresolved D. V shed 3 bases and J shed 7 bases, with 16 bases lying between them. This CDR3 spans 15 amino acids. Germline CDR1 is LNHDA and CDR2 is SQIVND (reference sequence). CDR3 sequence (DNA): TGTGCCAGTAGTATTGGTTACAGAACTGAGAACATTCAGTACTTC. Amino acid sequence: CASSIGYRTENIQYF. The full variable domain, in which reference TRBV19 and TRBJ2-4 provide the parts outside the CDR3, is DGGITQSPKYLFRKEGQNVTLSCEQNLNHDAMYWYRQDPGQGLRLIYYSQIVNDFQKGDIAEGYSVSREKKESFPLTVTSAQKNPTAFYLCASSIGYRTENIQYFGAGTRLSVL.

The V gene is TRBV6-1, the J gene TRBJ2-7; the match to TRBD2 covers 8 bases. V was clipped by 2 bases and J by 4 bases; unmatched bases: 7. Germline V lookup: CDR1 MNHNS, CDR2 SASEGT. The CDR3 sequence is 15 residues long. In DNA form, the CDR3 reads TGTGCCAGCAGTGAATACAGCGGGAGCGGGTACGAGCAGTACTTC. Translating it yields CASSEYSGSGYEQYF.

This chain uses TRBV13 with TRBJ1-2; no firm D call. V was pared by 2 bases and J by 10 bases, with 11 bases between. The germline V gene encodes CDR1 PRHDT and CDR2 FYEKMQ (reference sequence). The CDR3 is 12 amino acids. For the CDR3, the DNA is TGTGCCAGCAGCTTAAACCAGGCTCCCTACACCTTC. It translates to CASSLNQAPYTF.

This clone was recorded once. The chain recombines TRBV30 with TRBJ1-4; tentatively, D is TRBD1 (5 bases). The CDR3 extends over 16 amino acids. Trimming removed 0 bases from V and 3 bases from J, with 14 bases in between. Germline CDR1 and CDR2: GTSNPN and SVGIG (reference sequence). The CDR3, as DNA: TGTGCCTGGAGTGTTGGCGGAGGGACCTCTAATGAAAAACTGTTTTTT. Its protein is CAWSVGGGTSNEKLFF.

This chain uses TRBV15 with TRBJ2-1, with a possible D match to TRBD2 (6 bases). The germline gives CDR1 LNHNV, CDR2 YYDKDF (reference sequence). The CDR3 totals 15 residues. Trimming left V 0 bases short and J 7 bases short, with 13 bases between. CDR3 sequence: CATSRDSASGNEQFF. CDR3 nucleotides: TGTGCCACCAGCAGAGATAGTGCGAGCGGGAATGAGCAGTTCTTC.